What follows are 26 T cell receptor beta chains derived from one specimen sequenced in a study of T cell responses to AZD1222 COVID-19 vaccine. Method: immunoSEQ multiplex PCR; TCRdb's copy keeps in-frame clones and lacks some. The sample has 130,000 or so clones; roughly 84% are singletons. The sequenced sample was peripheral blood, obtained on day 0 of AZD1222 vaccination. The receptors were gathered from an adult in good health.

The CDR3 spells CATSQAFNSPLHF. In DNA form, the CDR3 reads TGTGCCACCTCTCAGGCCTTCAATTCACCCCTCCACTTT. The rearrangement joins TRBV24-1 to TRBJ1-6; D remains ambiguous. The CDR3 has 13 residues. Trimming removed 9 bases at V and 7 bases at J, with 12 bases between. CDR1 is KGHDR and CDR2 is SFDVKD in the germline V gene.

The rearrangement links TRBV2 to TRBJ2-3, with unresolved D. CDR1 is SNHLY and CDR2 is FYNNEI in the germline V gene. CDR3 length: 10 residues. Trimming pared 6 bases from V and 8 bases from J, leaving 6 bases between. The CDR3 loop reads CASSQSTQYF. CDR3 coding DNA: TGTGCCAGCAGCCAAAGTACGCAGTATTTT.

The chain links TRBV2 to TRBJ2-7; 8 positions agree with TRBD2. V lost 1 base, J lost 3 bases, and 8 bases stayed unmatched. From germline, CDR1 is SNHLY and CDR2 FYNNEI. There are 16 residues in the CDR3. Written as DNA, the CDR3 is TGTGCCAGCAGTGAAGTCCGACTAGCGAGGAACTACGAGCAGTACTTC. Residues: CASSEVRLARNYEQYF.

The chain combines TRBV30 with TRBJ2-7; D is unresolved. The V end lost 4 bases, the J end lost 5 bases, and 9 bases lay between the germline ends. The CDR3 covers 11 residues. CDR1 and CDR2 from the germline V gene are GTSNPN and SVGIG (reference sequence). The CDR3 protein is CAWNSGHEQYF. The CDR3 DNA is TGTGCCTGGAATAGTGGCCACGAGCAGTACTTC.

This clone is medium-sized (0.01 to 0.1%) in the sample. The V gene is TRBV18, the J gene TRBJ1-4; TRBD1 is a possible D gene (5 bases). The CDR3 sequence is 15 residues long. CDR1 is KGHSH, CDR2 LQKENI, per germline. V lost 0 bases to trimming and J lost 8 bases, with 13 bases between them. CDR3 sequence (DNA): TGTGCCAGCTCACCACCGCGGCAGGGTAGAGAAAAACTGTTTTTT. It yields the protein CASSPPRQGREKLFF.

The chain employs TRBV5-4 and TRBJ1-2; TRBD1 aligns across 7 bases. The CDR3 is 15 amino acids. The junction had 8 bases not matched to a gene; V was cut back by 1 base and J by 5 bases. Germline lookup yields CDR1 SGHNT and CDR2 YYREEE (reference sequence). CDR3 sequence reads: CASSLYQGGTYGYTF. Here the CDR3 DNA reads TGTGCCAGCAGCTTGTATCAAGGGGGCACGTATGGCTACACCTTC.

This CDR3 is CASSLAGISYNEQFF. The CDR3 region has the DNA TGCGCCAGCAGCTTAGCAGGGATCTCCTACAATGAGCAGTTCTTC. This chain links TRBV5-1 with TRBJ2-1; the D gene is possibly TRBD1 (5 bases). With 2 bases removed from V and 0 bases from J, the gap between germline ends came to 9 bases. Germline CDR1 SGHRS, CDR2 YFSETQ. The CDR3 covers 15 residues. Supplemented by reference TRBV5-1 and TRBJ2-1, the full variable domain reads KAGVTQTPRYLIKTRGQQVTLSCSPISGHRSVSWYQQTPGQGLQFLFEYFSETQRNKGNFPGRFSGRQFSNSRSEMNVSTLELGDSALYLCASSLAGISYNEQFFGPGTRLTVL.

The chain uses TRBV12-3 or TRBV12-4 and TRBJ1-6; D is unresolved. V lost 10 bases, J lost 5 bases, and 9 bases lay in between. The CDR3 runs to 12 residues. This CDR3 is CATNHNNSPLHF. The DNA of the CDR3 is TGTGCCACAAATCATAATAATTCACCCCTCCACTTT.

In DNA form, the CDR3 reads TGCGCCAGCAGCTCGGGGACAGGGTGGCTGAACACTGAAGCTTTCTTT. It codes for CASSSGTGWLNTEAFF. The chain carries TRBV5-1 and TRBJ1-1; 9 positions match TRBD1. Germline V gene data show CDR1 as SGHRS and CDR2 as YFSETQ. This CDR3 has 16 amino acids. Losses at the gene ends were 3 bases for V and 0 bases for J; bases not matched to a gene: 6.

There are a few counts of this clone. The chain carries TRBV29-1 and TRBJ1-3, with 8 bases that match TRBD1. The CDR3 extends over 14 amino acids. V gave up 5 bases and J gave up 4 bases; unmatched junction bases: 7. Germline assignment: CDR1 SQVTM and CDR2 ANQGSEA. This chain's CDR3 is CSVRLGTGGNTIYF. The CDR3 nucleotides are TGCAGCGTTCGTCTCGGGACAGGAGGAAACACCATATATTTT.

The rearrangement joins TRBV7-9 to TRBJ2-1; D remains unclear. V was clipped by 3 bases and J by 2 bases, with 5 bases between them. Per the germline V gene, CDR1 is SEHNR and CDR2 is FQNEAQ (reference sequence). CDR3 length equals 13 residues. The CDR3 is CASSFEAYNEQFF. The CDR3 bases are TGTGCCAGCAGCTTTGAGGCCTACAATGAGCAGTTCTTC.

V gene TRBV4-3 combines with J gene TRBJ1-6; TRBD1 matches 11 bases. Losses at the gene ends were 0 bases for V and 1 base for J; bases not matched to a gene: 5. The CDR3 consists of 19 residues. Germline values: CDR1 LGHNA, CDR2 YSLEER. The CDR3 sequence: CASSQDGQGAPSYNSPLHF. CDR3 coding DNA: TGCGCCAGCAGCCAAGACGGACAGGGGGCGCCGTCCTATAATTCACCCCTCCACTTT.

The J gene is TRBJ1-2, the V gene TRBV7-9, with TRBD1 matching 7 bases. Trimming cost V 7 bases and J 4 bases; bases outside gene matches: 12. This CDR3 comprises 15 residues. CDR1 is SEHNR, CDR2 FQNEAQ, per germline (reference sequence). In DNA form, the CDR3 reads TGTGCCAGCAACCGAAATACAGGGGTATCCTATGGCTACACCTTC. Translated, it gives CASNRNTGVSYGYTF.

This clone showed up just once. The chain carries TRBV28 and TRBJ1-2, with D hard to call. The CDR3 has 13 residues. Trimming cost V 6 bases and J 7 bases, with 15 bases left between them. The germline V gene has CDR1 MDHEN and CDR2 SYDVKM. The CDR3 coding sequence is TGTGCCAGCAGACCTTCAAGATCCAGTGGCTACACCTTC. Residues: CASRPSRSSGYTF.

The J gene is TRBJ2-2, the V gene TRBV29-1, with D hard to call. The CDR3 is made up of 12 amino acids. Trimming left V 7 bases short and J 7 bases short, with 13 bases between. Germline CDR1 reads SQVTM; CDR2 reads ANQGSEA. The CDR3 loop is CSGLKGIGELFF. CDR3 DNA: TGCAGCGGATTAAAAGGGATCGGGGAGCTGTTTTTT.

This chain links TRBV7-3 with TRBJ1-1; D not certain. Germline CDR1 reads SGHTA; CDR2 reads FQGTGA. V was shortened by 1 base and J by 0 bases, with 9 bases between the two germline ends. This CDR3 has 15 residues. CDR3 loop: CASSLNPSMNTEAFF. Written as DNA, the CDR3 is TGTGCCAGCAGCTTAAATCCCAGTATGAACACTGAAGCTTTCTTT.

The V and J genes are TRBV6-2 or TRBV6-3 and TRBJ2-1, with 8 bases fitting TRBD2. The CDR3 totals 17 residues. V dropped 6 bases and J dropped 0; count of bases not matched to a gene: 10. Germline CDR1 MNHEY, CDR2 SVGEGT. The CDR3 loop is CASSSRTTSGSYNEQFF. The CDR3 DNA sequence: TGTGCCAGCAGCTCGCGAACCACTAGCGGCTCCTACAATGAGCAGTTCTTC.

The rearrangement links TRBV25-1 to TRBJ1-2; D might be TRBD1 (5 bases). V was cut by 2 bases and J by 4 bases, with 8 bases left in between. The CDR3 is 13 amino acids. CDR1 is MGHDK and CDR2 is SYGVNS in the germline V gene. The CDR3, as DNA: TGTGCCAGCAGTGAAAAGGGGATCTATGGCTACACCTTC. It encodes CASSEKGIYGYTF.

The CDR3 protein is CAISEWTDYEQYF. CDR3 nucleotide sequence: TGTGCCATCAGTGAATGGACAGACTACGAGCAGTACTTC. This sequence joins TRBV10-3 and TRBJ2-7, with a tentative D call TRBD1 (6 bases). The CDR3 spans 13 residues. Trimming took off 3 bases at V and 3 bases at J, with 9 bases between the two ends. From germline, CDR1 is ENHRY and CDR2 SYGVKD.

This rearrangement joins TRBV6-1 to TRBJ1-1; 7 bases align to TRBD1. The CDR3 extends over 14 amino acids. Trimming cost V 3 bases and J 3 bases; bases outside gene matches: 4. Per the germline V gene, CDR1 is MNHNS and CDR2 is SASEGT. Here the CDR3 reads CASSDTGDHTEAFF. CDR3 coding DNA: TGTGCCAGCAGTGACACAGGGGATCACACTGAAGCTTTCTTT.

V and J are TRBV2 and TRBJ2-3; D unclear. V dropped 9 bases and J dropped 3 bases, with 4 bases sitting between them. Germline CDR1 and CDR2: SNHLY and FYNNEI. The CDR3 has 10 amino acids. CDR3 in DNA: TGTGCCAGTAGGACAGATACGCAGTATTTT. It encodes CASRTDTQYF.

This chain connects TRBV18 to TRBJ2-2, with unresolved D. CDR3 length: 14 amino acids. CDR1 and CDR2 (germline): KGHSH, LQKENI. The V end was cut by 4 bases, the J end by 3 bases, with 9 bases between. The CDR3 sequence: CASSRPPDTGELFF. The CDR3 bases are TGTGCCAGCTCACGGCCCCCGGACACCGGGGAGCTGTTTTTT.

This chain links TRBV2 with TRBJ1-1; no definite D call. Germline V CDR1 and CDR2: SNHLY, FYNNEI. The CDR3 spans 14 residues. V was shortened by 1 base and J by 1 base, with 7 bases between the two germline ends. The CDR3 here is CASSEVEGNTEAFF. The CDR3 DNA reads as TGTGCCAGCAGTGAAGTCGAAGGGAACACTGAAGCTTTCTTT.

The rearrangement uses TRBV28 and TRBJ1-5; D not resolved. Trimming stripped 1 base from V and 7 bases from J, with 8 bases between. The CDR3 sequence is 13 residues long. Germline V gives CDR1 MDHEN, CDR2 SYDVKM. CDR3 in DNA: TGTGCCAGCAGTTTATTTAGTTCCCAGCCCCAGCATTTT. This translates into CASSLFSSQPQHF.

In nucleotides, the CDR3 is TGTGCCAGCAGCGGCGAATTCGACGGATTCTATGGCTACACCTTC. Protein: CASSGEFDGFYGYTF. The chain joins TRBV9 to TRBJ1-2; no clear D gene. The V and J ends lost 3 bases and 4 bases respectively, with 16 bases between them. The CDR3 has 15 residues. CDR1 and CDR2 from the germline V gene are SGDLS and YYNGEE.

This clone was seen only once. The chain uses TRBV12-3 or TRBV12-4 and TRBJ1-1; a weak D match, TRBD1 (6 bases). Trimming took off 8 bases at V and 1 base at J, with 11 bases between the two ends. The CDR3 length is 13 residues. CDR3 sequence: CASLNRANTEAFF. CDR3 in DNA: TGTGCCAGCTTGAACAGGGCGAACACTGAAGCTTTCTTT.